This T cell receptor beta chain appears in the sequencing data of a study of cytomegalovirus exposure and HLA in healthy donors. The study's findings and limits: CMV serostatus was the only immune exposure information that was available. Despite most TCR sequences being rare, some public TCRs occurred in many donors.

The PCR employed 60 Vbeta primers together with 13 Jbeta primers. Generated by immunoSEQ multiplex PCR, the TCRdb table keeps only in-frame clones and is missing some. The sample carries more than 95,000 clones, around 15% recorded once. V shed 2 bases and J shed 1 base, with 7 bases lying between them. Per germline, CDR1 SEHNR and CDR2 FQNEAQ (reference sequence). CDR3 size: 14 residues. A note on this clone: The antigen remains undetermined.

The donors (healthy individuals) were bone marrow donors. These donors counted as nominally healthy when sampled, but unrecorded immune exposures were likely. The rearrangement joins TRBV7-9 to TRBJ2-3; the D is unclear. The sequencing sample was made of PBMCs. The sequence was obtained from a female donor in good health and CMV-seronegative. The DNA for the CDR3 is TGTGCCAGCAGCTTATCGGCGGGCACAGATACGCAGTATTTT. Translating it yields CASSLSAGTDTQYF.